Each of the 20 T cell receptor beta chains below was sequenced from the same sample in a study of T cell responses to AZD1222 COVID-19 vaccine. The table came from immunoSEQ multiplex PCR; TCRdb's copy has only in-frame clones and leaves some out. The repertoire has approximately 110,000 clones, more than 70% of them found once; the top ten carry approximately 4.2%. The specimen was peripheral blood, collected on day 0 of AZD1222 vaccination. These receptors were collected from an adult in good health.

This clone was seen a handful of times. V is TRBV5-6 and J is TRBJ2-3; 10 bases map to TRBD2. Looked up from germline, CDR1 is SGHDT and CDR2 is YYEEEE. Germline trimming cut 4 bases from V and 8 bases from J; bases unmatched to any gene: 16. The CDR3 spans 17 residues. The CDR3 nucleotides are TGTGCCAGCAGCCTCTCTGGTAGCGGGGGGCCGGGAGGTACGCAGTATTTT. This translates into CASSLSGSGGPGGTQYF.

The CDR3 nucleotides are TGTGCCAGCAGCCGTAGGACAGAAAGAGGAAACACCATATATTTT. The encoded protein is CASSRRTERGNTIYF. The chain employs TRBV5-6 and TRBJ1-3; weak D call: TRBD1 (6 bases). This CDR3 spans 15 amino acids. Germline CDR1 and CDR2: SGHDT and YYEEEE. The V end lost 4 bases, the J end lost 4 bases, and 15 bases lay between the germline ends.

This chain joins TRBV7-3 and TRBJ2-1; 9 bases line up with TRBD1. The CDR3 has 15 residues. Germline CDR1 and CDR2: SGHTA and FQGTGA. V was pared by 5 bases and J by 6 bases, with 8 bases of the junction left unmatched. CDR3 sequence: CASSRGTGPANEQFF. CDR3 nucleotide sequence: TGTGCCAGCAGCCGAGGGACAGGGCCTGCCAATGAGCAGTTCTTC.

V and J are TRBV9 and TRBJ2-3, with 9 nucleotides matching TRBD2. J gave up 2 bases and V 4 bases, and 5 bases lay outside the gene matches. Germline CDR1 SGDLS, CDR2 YYNGEE. This CDR3 contains 15 residues. CDR3 in amino acids: CASSLAGAHTDTQYF. The CDR3 DNA is TGTGCCAGCAGCTTAGCGGGAGCGCACACAGATACGCAGTATTTT.

This clone was found a few times. The chain carries TRBV30 and TRBJ1-1, with 8 bases aligning to TRBD1. V shed 3 bases, J shed 1 base, and the junction held 16 bases outside the gene matches. There are 18 residues in the CDR3. Germline V gives CDR1 GTSNPN, CDR2 SVGIG (reference sequence). The CDR3 is CAWRFRDRGEGENTEAFF. CDR3 nucleotides: TGTGCCTGGAGGTTTCGAGACAGGGGAGAAGGGGAGAACACTGAAGCTTTCTTT.

The chain links TRBV5-1 to TRBJ1-1; D is perhaps TRBD1 (5 bases). The CDR3 length is 15 residues. The germline gives CDR1 SGHRS, CDR2 YFSETQ. V shed 0 bases and J shed 5 bases, with 14 bases lying between them. The CDR3 here is CASSLDGTLQTEAFF. CDR3 DNA sequence: TGCGCCAGCAGCTTGGATGGGACCCTGCAAACTGAAGCTTTCTTT.

With regard to this clone: Other DNA sequences in the same sample also yield this CDR3. This chain connects TRBV6-5 to TRBJ2-7; maybe TRBD2 (5 bases). Trimming stripped 6 bases from V and 3 bases from J, with 9 bases between. This CDR3 has 12 amino acids. Germline CDR1 is MNHEY and CDR2 is SVGAGI. This chain's CDR3 is CASSRGGYEQYF. The CDR3 DNA reads TGTGCCAGCAGCCGCGGAGGCTACGAGCAGTACTTC.

The rearrangement joins TRBV23-1 to TRBJ2-2, with TRBD2 as a possible D gene (6 bases). TRBV23-1 is given ORF status, its function remaining uncertain. Trimming took off 2 bases at V and 0 bases at J, with 28 bases between the two ends. The length of the CDR3 is 22 residues. CDR3 sequence reads: CASSQPPHGASGTPANTGELFF. The CDR3 DNA is TGCGCCAGCAGTCAACCACCCCATGGGGCCTCCGGGACTCCCGCGAACACCGGGGAGCTGTTTTTT.

V and J are TRBV5-1 and TRBJ1-1; D unclear. V lost 2 bases and J lost 4, with 9 bases in between. The CDR3 runs 13 residues. Germline values: CDR1 SGHRS, CDR2 YFSETQ. For the CDR3, the DNA is TGCGCCAGCAGCTTTAACGGTGCCACTGAAGCTTTCTTT. Amino acid sequence: CASSFNGATEAFF.

The chain couples TRBV9 to TRBJ1-2, with a weak D call TRBD1 (6 bases). The CDR3 totals 14 residues. The germline gives CDR1 SGDLS, CDR2 YYNGEE. V was trimmed by 1 base and J by 3 bases, leaving 10 bases between them. The CDR3 spells CASSVQGLDYGYTF. Here the CDR3 DNA reads TGTGCCAGCAGCGTACAGGGGTTGGACTATGGCTACACCTTC.

This clone was found once. The chain employs TRBV5-4 and TRBJ1-4; D is perhaps TRBD1 (5 bases). This CDR3 is built from 14 residues. In germline, CDR1 is SGHNT, CDR2 YYREEE (reference sequence). V was trimmed by 0 bases and J by 5 bases, leaving 8 bases between them. The CDR3: CASSLAGGNEKLFF. The CDR3 region has the DNA TGTGCCAGCAGCTTGGCCGGGGGGAATGAAAAACTGTTTTTT.

Remarks on this clone: Other DNA sequences in this sample translate to the same CDR3. The J gene is TRBJ1-1, the V gene TRBV30; no firm D call. The CDR3 length is 13 residues. Germline values: CDR1 GTSNPN, CDR2 SVGIG (reference sequence). Between the trimmed V and J ends, which lost 0 bases and 4 bases, there was a span of 9 bases. CDR3 region: CAWSVLGRTEAFF. CDR3 coding DNA: TGTGCCTGGAGTGTACTGGGTCGCACTGAAGCTTTCTTT. Full variable domain (missing parts from reference TRBV30 and TRBJ1-1): SQTIHQWPATLVQPVGSPLSLECTVEGTSNPNLYWYRQAAGRGLQLLFYSVGIGQISSEVPQNLSASRPQDRQFILSSKKLLLSDSGFYLCAWSVLGRTEAFFGQGTRLTVV.

This sequence joins TRBV7-8 and TRBJ2-7; D is uncertain. V gave up 4 bases and J gave up 5 bases, with 6 bases separating them. CDR1 is SGHVS and CDR2 is FQNEAQ in the germline V gene. There are 11 residues in the CDR3. The CDR3 nucleotides are TGTGCCAGCAGCTGGGGTCACGAGCAGTACTTC. Translation: CASSWGHEQYF.

V gene TRBV30 combines with J gene TRBJ2-5; D might be TRBD2 (5 bases). Trimming shortened V by 1 base and J by 5 bases, and 11 bases separated the two germline ends. The CDR3 covers 13 residues. Looked up from germline, CDR1 is GTSNPN and CDR2 is SVGIG (reference sequence). The CDR3 region has the DNA TGTGCCTGGAGTGGAGGGCGGAGGGAGACCCAGTACTTC. This encodes CAWSGGRRETQYF.

The rearrangement uses TRBV28 and TRBJ2-7; D is undetermined. The CDR3 spans 13 residues. Trimming stripped 5 bases from V and 2 bases from J, with 10 bases between. Per germline, CDR1 MDHEN and CDR2 SYDVKM. The chain's CDR3 is CASSTVAAYEQYF. In DNA form, the CDR3 reads TGTGCCAGCAGTACCGTGGCTGCCTACGAGCAGTACTTC.

The rearrangement uses TRBV19 and TRBJ2-1; weak D call: TRBD1 (6 bases). Trimming removed 5 bases at V and 7 bases at J, with 12 bases between. This CDR3 has 13 amino acids. The germline V gene encodes CDR1 LNHDA and CDR2 SQIVND (reference sequence). CDR3: CASSVQGLNEQFF. DNA of the CDR3: TGTGCCAGTAGTGTACAGGGATTGAATGAGCAGTTCTTC.

V gene TRBV2 combines with J gene TRBJ2-5; 9 nucleotides agree with TRBD1. The CDR3 covers 15 residues. CDR1 and CDR2 (germline): SNHLY, FYNNEI. The V gene end was trimmed by 4 bases and the J gene end by 0 bases; junction bases not matched to a gene: 3. The CDR3 region is CASSAGQGDQETQYF. CDR3 bases: TGTGCCAGCAGTGCGGGACAGGGTGACCAAGAGACCCAGTACTTC.

This chain joins TRBV9 and TRBJ2-7; possibly TRBD1 for D (6 bases). Germline CDR1 SGDLS, CDR2 YYNGEE. The CDR3 consists of 14 residues. Trimming shortened V by 3 bases and J by 3 bases, and 13 bases separated the two germline ends. The chain's CDR3 is CASSARDTIYEQYF. The CDR3 coding sequence is TGTGCCAGCAGCGCCCGGGACACAATCTACGAGCAGTACTTC.

This chain joins TRBV6-5 and TRBJ2-7; D not certain. The CDR3 has 14 amino acids. Germline CDR1 is MNHEY and CDR2 is SVGAGI. Trimming left V 8 bases short and J 2 bases short, with 16 bases between. The CDR3 sequence is CASSKDGMAYEQYF. The CDR3 DNA reads as TGTGCCAGCTCAAAGGACGGAATGGCCTACGAGCAGTACTTC.

The chain combines TRBV20-1 with TRBJ1-2, with D uncertain. Deletions cut 2 bases from V and 6 bases from J, with 7 bases between. Germline V gives CDR1 DFQATT, CDR2 SNEGSKA (reference sequence). The CDR3 loop spans 11 amino acids. CDR3 nucleotide sequence: TGCAGTGCTAGATTCGGGGATGGCTACACCTTC. The encoded protein is CSARFGDGYTF.